The rows below give T cell receptor beta chains drawn from one sample of a study of human T cells and chemical hapten exposure. TCRdb re-called the RACE reads through MiXCR, storing one row per CDR3 protein. Found here are about 160,000 distinct CDR3 sequences, about a quarter of them singletons; the top ten hold 2.1%. The sequencing used whole blood, collected in connection with sensitization to the hapten diphenylcyclopropenone (DPC). These TCRs come from a woman aged 18-35 years with alopecia areata. Some clones in this sample may be carry-over from other donors' samples. Each CDR3 is given with its conserved first and last residue. The D gene is left open where the match is weak. The listing skips clone size in some rows; elsewhere it reads once, few, many or a size class.

v_gene	d_gene	abundance	j_gene	CDR3aa	CDR3nt
TRBV6-6	.	.	TRBJ2-3	CASRWTRGDTQYF	TGTGCCAGCAGATGGACTAGGGGGGATACGCAGTATTTT
TRBV29-1	.	.	TRBJ1-3	CSVRQSGNTIYF	TGCAGCGTTAGGCAGTCGGGAAACACCATATATTTT
TRBV5-1	.	.	TRBJ1-1	CASSFPETMNTEAFF	TGCGCCAGCAGCTTCCCAGAGACTATGAACACTGAAGCTTTCTTT
TRBV5-6	.	.	TRBJ2-1	CASSPNLEGEQFF	TGTGCCAGCAGCCCCAACCTAGAGGGTGAGCAGTTCTTC
TRBV5-1	.	.	TRBJ2-3	CASSLWSTDTQYF	TGCGCCAGCAGTCTCTGGAGCACAGATACGCAGTATTTT
TRBV4-1	.	few	TRBJ2-3	CASSQDGGGTDTQYF	TGCGCCAGCAGCCAAGATGGGGGTGGCACAGATACGCAGTATTTT
TRBV6-2/TRBV6-3	.	few	TRBJ2-1	CASGEVVFNEQFF	TGTGCCAGCGGGGAAGTGGTCTTCAATGAGCAGTTCTTC
TRBV7-3	.	.	TRBJ2-5	CASSLGQQETQYF	TGTGCCAGCAGCTTGGGTCAGCAAGAGACCCAGTACTTC
TRBV4-3	TRBD2	.	TRBJ2-3	CASSQGTSGFGDTQYF	TGCGCCAGCAGCCAGGGGACTAGCGGGTTCGGGGATACGCAGTATTTT
TRBV15	.	.	TRBJ2-7	CATSRNGLSYEQYF	TGTGCCACCAGCAGGAACGGCCTTTCCTACGAGCAGTACTTC
TRBV4-2	TRBD1	few	TRBJ1-2	CASSQSGTGPHGYTF	TGTGCCAGCAGCCAATCCGGGACAGGGCCCCATGGCTACACCTTC
TRBV29-1	.	few	TRBJ1-1	CSVGGGRTEAFF	TGCAGCGTTGGAGGGGGAAGGACTGAAGCTTTCTTT
TRBV29-1	.	.	TRBJ1-2	CSVARDRGYTF	TGCAGCGTGGCCCGGGACCGTGGCTACACCTTC
TRBV2	TRBD1	.	TRBJ2-7	CATKRDRALYEQYF	TGTGCCACCAAAAGGGACAGGGCGCTCTACGAGCAGTACTTC
TRBV10-2	.	.	TRBJ2-5	CASSRLQETQYF	TGCGCCAGCAGTCGGCTTCAAGAGACCCAGTACTTC
TRBV28	.	.	TRBJ2-2	CASSPSHGELFF	TGTGCCAGCAGTCCGAGCCATGGGGAGCTGTTTTTT
TRBV6-2/TRBV6-3	.	once	TRBJ1-2	CASSYLENFRGIGYTF	TGTGCCAGCAGTTACTTGGAGAATTTCCGAGGGATCGGCTACACCTTC
TRBV20-1	TRBD1	.	TRBJ1-1	CSADRDRGYTEAFF	TGCAGTGCTGACCGGGACAGGGGGTACACTGAAGCTTTCTTT
TRBV20-1	.	.	TRBJ1-5	CSATTDRSNQPQHF	TGCAGTGCTACAACAGATCGGAGCAATCAGCCCCAGCATTTT
TRBV4-1	.	.	TRBJ2-3	CASSQRAFITDTQYF	TGCGCCAGCAGCCAAAGGGCCTTTATCACAGATACGCAGTATTTT
TRBV27	TRBD1	once	TRBJ1-5	CASSSFYRGNQPQHF	TGTGCCAGCAGTTCGTTCTACAGGGGGAATCAGCCCCAGCATTTT
TRBV9	.	few	TRBJ1-2	CASSVETSLANYGYTF	TGTGCCAGCAGCGTTGAGACCTCGTTAGCTAACTATGGCTACACCTTC
TRBV20-1	TRBD1	once	TRBJ1-1	CSAPILQGRTTEAFF	TGCAGTGCTCCCATTTTACAGGGGAGGACCACTGAAGCTTTCTTT
TRBV3-1	.	many	TRBJ2-7	CASSQGPYEQYF	TGTGCCAGCAGCCAAGGCCCCTACGAGCAGTACTTC
TRBV7-8	.	few	TRBJ2-3	CASSPGGPAGTDTQYF	TGTGCCAGCAGCCCAGGGGGGCCCGCTGGCACAGATACGCAGTATTTT
TRBV30	.	.	TRBJ2-7	CAWSADWFYEQYF	TGTGCCTGGAGTGCCGACTGGTTCTACGAGCAGTACTTC
TRBV4-3	.	.	TRBJ2-7	CASSRTRGRGTYEQYF	TGCGCCAGCAGCCGGACACGGGGGCGGGGGACCTACGAGCAGTACTTC
TRBV9	.	.	TRBJ2-5	CASSPHTDGETQYF	TGTGCCAGCAGCCCTCACACCGACGGCGAGACCCAGTACTTC
TRBV20-1	TRBD2	few	TRBJ2-1	CSAREGTSVNEQFF	TGCAGTGCTAGAGAAGGGACTAGCGTCAATGAGCAGTTCTTC
TRBV6-2/TRBV6-3	.	.	TRBJ2-3	CASTSRVGGDTQYF	TGTGCCAGCACTTCCAGGGTTGGGGGGGATACGCAGTATTTT
TRBV21-1	.	.	TRBJ2-5	CASSKAGSKQPTETQYF	TGTGCCAGCAGCAAAGCCGGTAGTAAACAACCCACAGAGACCCAGTACTTC